One T cell receptor (beta chain) is described in this entry. The entry originates in a study of OX40 agonist ivuxolimab in advanced cancers. Study overall: Patients got intravenous ivuxolimab at 0.01 to 10 mg/kg every 2 weeks. Subjects had a mean age of roughly 60 years, with a range of roughly 20 to 79; around 83% were male.

In germline, CDR1 is MGHDK, CDR2 SYGVNS. The CDR3 covers 13 residues. With 5 bases removed from V and 0 bases from J, the gap between germline ends came to 7 bases. Cycle 7 day 1, cycle 4 day 1, and baseline were the timepoints at which blood was sampled. TCRdb's table, derived via immunoSEQ multiplex PCR, lists solely in-frame clones and lacks some. The sample records 45,000 or so clones, roughly 90% being singletons. This sequence was found in an adult with an advanced solid tumor such as melanoma, head and neck, liver or kidney cancer. This material consisted of CD4+ or CD8+ T cells sorted from blood, taken in a trial of the OX40 agonist ivuxolimab. The V call is TRBV25-1, the J call TRBJ2-5; no reliable D call. DNA for the CDR3: TGTGCCAGCAGTAGGCCGTACCAAGAGACCCAGTACTTC. As protein: CASSRPYQETQYF.